Listed below are T cell receptor beta chains from one sample, sequenced in a study of T cells in localized non-small cell lung cancer. Here immunoSEQ multiplex PCR was the method, and the copy in TCRdb shows in-frame clones only, minus some. In the table there are about 78,000 clones, 84% of which are singletons. Source: peripheral blood, taken before any cancer treatment. These receptor sequences come from a man aged 35 to 70 with stage I lung adenocarcinoma. The CDR3 runs from the conserved cysteine through the conserved F or W. A D gene is named only where the DNA matches it firmly. Size is stated for part of the rows, as once, few or many counts, or as a class when the clone is expanded.

J gene,V gene,clone size,D gene,CDR3 DNA,CDR3 protein
TRBJ1-2,TRBV28,.,.,TGTGCCAGCAGTACGTACATCCCCTATGGCTACACCTTC,CASSTYIPYGYTF
TRBJ2-7,TRBV7-9,.,TRBD1,TGTGCCAGCAGTGGACAGGGGGTGTACGAGCAGTACTTC,CASSGQGVYEQYF
TRBJ2-7,TRBV6-5,.,TRBD2,TGTGCCAGCAGTTACTTGGGACTAGCGGACGAGCAGTACTTC,CASSYLGLADEQYF
TRBJ2-7,TRBV6-1,.,.,TGTGCCAGCAGTGATGGCAGTGGGAAGCAGTACTTC,CASSDGSGKQYF
TRBJ2-3,TRBV6-5,.,TRBD1,TGTGCCAGCAGTTACTCGGGGACAGGGCCCACAGATACGCAGTATTTT,CASSYSGTGPTDTQYF
TRBJ2-7,TRBV9,.,.,TGTGCCAGCTCGCCATCCGGGACTCAGGACTACGAGCAGTACTTC,CASSPSGTQDYEQYF
TRBJ1-1,TRBV19,.,.,TGTGCCAGTAGTATAATGGCGGGCAGGGTGAACACTGAAGCTTTCTTT,CASSIMAGRVNTEAFF
TRBJ2-7,TRBV5-5,few,.,TGTGCCAGCAGCGCCTCTTCCTACGAGCAGTACTTC,CASSASSYEQYF
TRBJ2-1,TRBV30,.,TRBD2,TGTGCCTGGAAAGGCGCGGGAGGGGTGCCTCGAAACAATGAGCAGTTCTTC,CAWKGAGGVPRNNEQFF
TRBJ2-7,TRBV6-1,once,.,TGTGCGGGGCTCCGCTCCTACGAGCAGTACTTC,CAGLRSYEQYF
TRBJ2-1,TRBV11-2,many,.,TGTGCCAGCAGCTTAGATCGGTACGGAACCTACAATGAGCAGTTCTTC,CASSLDRYGTYNEQFF
TRBJ2-2,TRBV7-6,.,TRBD1,TGTGCCAGCAGCTTGGGGACAGGGGCCACCGGGGAGCTGTTTTTT,CASSLGTGATGELFF
TRBJ2-1,TRBV5-4,.,.,TGTGCCAGCAGCTCCCCAACCGGGACTTCTAATGAGCAGTTCTTC,CASSSPTGTSNEQFF
TRBJ2-1,TRBV6-6,.,TRBD1,TGTGCCAGCAGTTACTCGCGGGACAGGGGTGAGCAGTTCTTC,CASSYSRDRGEQFF
TRBJ1-4,TRBV18,medium-sized,.,TGTGCCAGCTCACCACTCCGTGGAACTAATGAAAAACTGTTTTTT,CASSPLRGTNEKLFF
TRBJ1-5,TRBV2,.,.,TGTGCCAGCAGCCCGGGACCTAGAAATCAGCCCCAGCATTTT,CASSPGPRNQPQHF
TRBJ2-5,TRBV2,.,.,TGTGCCAGCAGGCGGGGTTCTCAAGAGACCCAGTACTTC,CASRRGSQETQYF
TRBJ2-3,TRBV5-1,once,.,TGCGCCAGCAGCTTTTTAGGTTCTAGCACAGATACGCAGTATTTT,CASSFLGSSTDTQYF
TRBJ2-3,TRBV5-1,.,TRBD2,TGCGCCAGCAGCTTGAGAGCGGGAAGCACAGATACGCAGTATTTT,CASSLRAGSTDTQYF
TRBJ2-1,TRBV7-7,.,TRBD2,TGTGCTAGCAGCGGGGGACTAGCGAGCTACAATGAGCAGTTCTTC,CASSGGLASYNEQFF
TRBJ2-7,TRBV18,.,TRBD1,TGTGCCAGCTCCCCCGGGACAGAGACCTACGAGCAGTACTTC,CASSPGTETYEQYF
TRBJ2-3,TRBV6-6,.,.,TGTGCCAGCAGTTACCCTTCGGGCGCAGATACGCAGTATTTT,CASSYPSGADTQYF
TRBJ2-7,TRBV27,.,.,TGTGCCAGCAGTTTATCGGACAGTACTGGGGTGCCCTACGAGCAGTACTTC,CASSLSDSTGVPYEQYF
TRBJ1-1,TRBV14,few,.,TGTGCCAGCAGCCAAGAAGCGAGCCCCATGAACACTGAAGCTTTCTTT,CASSQEASPMNTEAFF
TRBJ1-6,TRBV30,.,.,TGTGCCTGGAGCAGGCCGTATAATTCACCCCTCCACTTT,CAWSRPYNSPLHF
TRBJ2-1,TRBV25-1,.,TRBD2,TGTGCCAGCAGTAAGGGACTAGCGGGAGGCCAGAATGAGCAGTTCTTC,CASSKGLAGGQNEQFF
TRBJ1-3,TRBV19,.,.,TGTGCCAGTAGTACGGGCAGGGTTTACTCTGGAAACACCATATATTTT,CASSTGRVYSGNTIYF
TRBJ2-5,TRBV4-1,once,TRBD1,TGCGCCAGCAGCCAAACTGGGGGACAGGGGAACCCGACCCAGTACTTC,CASSQTGGQGNPTQYF
TRBJ2-7,TRBV14,once,.,TGTGCCAGCAGCAGCCGGGACAACCCCTACGAGCAGTACTTC,CASSSRDNPYEQYF
TRBJ1-3,TRBV6-5,.,.,TGTGCCAGCAGTTATAATCAGGGCAGGGGAAACACCATATATTTT,CASSYNQGRGNTIYF
TRBJ1-4,TRBV6-5,.,.,TGTGCCAGCAGTTATGGGGATGAAAAACTGTTTTTT,CASSYGDEKLFF
TRBJ2-7,TRBV14,.,.,TGTGCCAGCAGCCCCCGGGACGGACACTCCTACGAGCAGTACTTC,CASSPRDGHSYEQYF
TRBJ1-1,TRBV19,.,.,TGTGCCAGTAGCGTCAGGGGACCCATGAACACTGAAGCTTTCTTT,CASSVRGPMNTEAFF
TRBJ2-1,TRBV7-7,.,TRBD2,TGTGCCAGCAGCTTGAGCGGGCTAGCGGGGGTCGATGAGCAGTTCTTC,CASSLSGLAGVDEQFF
TRBJ1-4,TRBV2,.,.,TGTGCCAGCAGTGGCGGTTTGACAGTTAATGAAAAACTGTTTTTT,CASSGGLTVNEKLFF
TRBJ2-4,TRBV28,.,.,TGTGCCAGCAGCCGTGAAGTCAGGGGGGACATTCAGTACTTC,CASSREVRGDIQYF
TRBJ2-7,TRBV30,.,.,TGTGCCTGGGGATTTTCTGACTACGAGCAGTACTTC,CAWGFSDYEQYF
TRBJ1-2,TRBV30,.,.,TGTGCCTGGAGAGATTTATGGGCAGGGACTTATGGCTACACCTTC,CAWRDLWAGTYGYTF
TRBJ1-5,TRBV7-9,.,TRBD1,TGTGCCAGCAGCTTTAGTTCCAGGGGGGATAATCAGCCCCAGCATTTT,CASSFSSRGDNQPQHF
TRBJ2-7,TRBV19,.,TRBD2,TGTGCCAGTAGTGTGCTAGCGGGGGGCTCCTACGAGCAGTACTTC,CASSVLAGGSYEQYF
TRBJ1-1,TRBV10-2,.,TRBD1,TGCGCCAGCAGTGAAGAGGGGGCCACTGAAGCTTTCTTT,CASSEEGATEAFF
TRBJ2-1,TRBV6-1,.,.,TGTGCCAGCAGTGTTAGGAGGGCCAGTTACAATGAGCAGTTCTTC,CASSVRRASYNEQFF
TRBJ1-1,TRBV7-4,.,.,TGTGCCAGCAGCTTTCGGTACGGGACACCGAACACTGAAGCTTTCTTT,CASSFRYGTPNTEAFF
TRBJ1-4,TRBV5-1,.,TRBD1,TGCGCCAGCAGCTTGGAGACAGGGAGTGAAAAACTGTTTTTT,CASSLETGSEKLFF
TRBJ1-3,TRBV29-1,.,TRBD1,TGCAGCGTTCGGGACAGGCGTGGAAACACCATATATTTT,CSVRDRRGNTIYF
TRBJ1-2,TRBV14,.,.,TGTGCCAGCAGCGCCAGGCCTAACTATGGCTACACCTTC,CASSARPNYGYTF
TRBJ2-3,TRBV5-8,.,.,TGTGCCAGCAGCTTGGGGGGGACTAGCACAGATACGCAGTATTTT,CASSLGGTSTDTQYF
TRBJ2-7,TRBV7-9,.,.,TGTGCCAGCAGCTTTGGTCTCCAACAGACGCTAACCTACGAGCAGTACTTC,CASSFGLQQTLTYEQYF
TRBJ1-2,TRBV7-3,once,TRBD1,TGTGCCAGCAGCCCGACAGGGGGCTATGGCTACACCTTC,CASSPTGGYGYTF
TRBJ2-2,TRBV9,.,.,TGTGCCAGCAGCCCCGGGACAACCGGGGAGCTGTTTTTT,CASSPGTTGELFF
TRBJ1-2,TRBV20-1,.,.,TGCAGTGCTAGACCTAACTATGGCTACACCTTC,CSARPNYGYTF
TRBJ1-2,TRBV6-5,.,.,TGTGCCAGCAGGCCGGGGACAAACTATGGGGGCTACACCTTC,CASRPGTNYGGYTF
TRBJ2-1,TRBV19,.,TRBD2,TGTGCCAGTAGTATTAGCGGGAGATTAGACAATGAGCAGTTCTTC,CASSISGRLDNEQFF
TRBJ1-1,TRBV6-1,.,.,TGTGCCAGCAGCGCTCGAGGGGCAGCCAACACTGAAGCTTTCTTT,CASSARGAANTEAFF